These T cell receptor beta chains were read from a single sample in a study of blood T cell repertoires in COVID-19. Assay: immunoSEQ multiplex PCR; the TCRdb copy retains only in-frame clones and omits some. Here the sample spans 300,000 to 350,000 clones, about 87% being singletons. The specimen sequenced was PBMCs or T cells enriched from blood (not recorded which). These receptors were obtained from a woman aged 18-29 years who had recovered from COVID-19. Both conserved end residues are part of each CDR3. A D gene is named only where the DNA matches it firmly. Only some rows state a clone size, as once, few, many or a class for expanded clones.

-,TRBV20-1,-,TRBJ1-2,CSASALYGYTF,TGCAGTGCTAGTGCCCTCTATGGCTACACCTTC
-,TRBV21-1,-,TRBJ2-1,CASSTSPPGLAGRYEQFF,TGTGCCAGCAGCACAAGTCCACCGGGACTAGCGGGGAGGTATGAGCAGTTCTTC
-,TRBV7-6,-,TRBJ1-4,CASSPLDSATNEKLFF,TGTGCCAGCAGCCCGCTTGACAGTGCAACTAATGAAAAACTGTTTTTT
TRBD2,TRBV19,-,TRBJ2-3,CASSTPLAGVGGDTQYF,TGTGCCAGTAGTACGCCGCTAGCGGGGGTCGGGGGAGATACGCAGTATTTT
-,TRBV30,-,TRBJ1-2,CAWSPRFRGGGGYTF,TGTGCCTGGAGTCCCAGATTCCGGGGAGGGGGTGGCTACACCTTC
TRBD1,TRBV5-4,-,TRBJ2-7,CASSSGQDPSYEQYF,TGTGCCAGCAGCTCAGGACAGGACCCTTCCTACGAGCAGTACTTC
-,TRBV9,-,TRBJ1-1,CASSASTGIHEAFF,TGTGCCAGCAGCGCAAGTACAGGGATACACGAAGCTTTCTTT
TRBD1,TRBV5-4,-,TRBJ1-2,CASSSRTGANYGYTF,TGTGCCAGCAGCTCCCGGACAGGGGCTAACTATGGCTACACCTTC
-,TRBV7-9,-,TRBJ2-2,CATSSLLHTGELFF,TGTGCCACCAGCAGTCTCCTACACACCGGGGAGCTGTTTTTT
-,TRBV6-2/TRBV6-3,-,TRBJ1-1,CASSYLLLNTEAFF,TGTGCCAGCAGTTACCTTCTCTTGAACACTGAAGCTTTCTTT
-,TRBV10-2,-,TRBJ2-7,CASSDYPTAPYEQYF,TGCGCCAGCAGTGATTACCCCACAGCCCCCTACGAGCAGTACTTC
-,TRBV28,few,TRBJ2-7,CATTGASGKKGPYEQYF,TGTGCCACGACAGGGGCTAGCGGGAAAAAAGGACCCTACGAGCAGTACTTC
TRBD1,TRBV13,-,TRBJ1-3,CASSSALQGVSGNTIYF,TGTGCCAGCAGCTCCGCCTTACAGGGGGTTAGTGGAAACACCATATATTTT
-,TRBV28,-,TRBJ1-3,CASSPGGAPVGGNTIYF,TGTGCCAGCAGCCCGGGGGGAGCCCCGGTCGGTGGAAACACCATATATTTT
-,TRBV2,-,TRBJ1-5,CASTRDKGQPQHF,TGTGCCAGCACTAGGGACAAGGGTCAGCCCCAGCATTTT
-,TRBV7-8,-,TRBJ2-2,CASSLDYAGELFF,TGTGCCAGCAGCTTAGACTATGCCGGGGAGCTGTTTTTT
-,TRBV28,-,TRBJ2-7,CASSLDQGGLEQYF,TGTGCCAGCAGTTTAGATCAGGGGGGACTCGAGCAGTACTTC
TRBD2,TRBV4-1,-,TRBJ2-7,CASSQEGLAGGPAGYEQYF,TGCGCCAGCAGCCAAGAGGGGCTAGCGGGGGGACCAGCAGGGTACGAGCAGTACTTC
-,TRBV5-6,-,TRBJ1-2,CASSLWYGADGYTF,TGTGCCAGCAGCTTATGGTACGGAGCCGATGGCTACACCTTC
-,TRBV2,-,TRBJ1-1,CASMRTLEAFF,TGTGCCAGCATGAGGACACTTGAAGCTTTCTTT
-,TRBV7-3,once,TRBJ2-1,CASSPGLMDNEQFF,TGTGCCAGCAGCCCCGGTTTGATGGACAATGAGCAGTTCTTC
TRBD1,TRBV28,-,TRBJ1-5,CASSSRTGVSNQPQHF,TGTGCCAGCAGTTCTCGGACAGGGGTTAGCAATCAGCCCCAGCATTTT
TRBD2,TRBV14,-,TRBJ2-1,CASSQYLAGQNEQFF,TGTGCCAGCAGTCAATATCTAGCGGGGCAGAATGAGCAGTTCTTC
-,TRBV12-3/TRBV12-4,many,TRBJ1-2,CASSFSRDGGYTF,TGTGCCAGCAGTTTTAGCAGGGATGGAGGCTACACCTTC
-,TRBV28,-,TRBJ1-2,CASTQRGSRYYGYTF,TGTGCCAGCACCCAACGGGGGTCTAGATACTATGGCTACACCTTC
TRBD1,TRBV28,-,TRBJ1-3,CASSLYSGQGVIRGNTIYF,TGTGCCAGCAGTTTATATTCTGGACAGGGGGTTATCAGGGGAAACACCATATATTTT
-,TRBV7-9,-,TRBJ1-2,CASSPPGYGYTF,TGTGCCAGCAGCCCCCCGGGGTATGGCTACACCTTC
-,TRBV5-1,once,TRBJ1-3,CASSFSQGPQTGNTIYF,TGCGCCAGCAGCTTCAGTCAGGGGCCACAAACTGGAAACACCATATATTTT
TRBD1,TRBV6-5,once,TRBJ1-2,CASRGQGGFDGYTF,TGTGCCAGCAGGGGACAGGGAGGTTTTGATGGCTACACCTTC
TRBD1,TRBV5-4,once,TRBJ2-3,CASSSPIDREQRDTQYF,TGTGCCAGCAGCTCCCCGATTGACAGGGAACAGAGAGATACGCAGTATTTT
TRBD2,TRBV10-3,-,TRBJ2-1,CAISEYESGGGISEQFF,TGTGCCATCAGTGAGTATGAATCCGGCGGGGGAATATCTGAGCAGTTCTTC
-,TRBV11-2,-,TRBJ1-5,CASLPGNSNQPQHF,TGTGCCAGCTTGCCGGGGAATAGCAATCAGCCCCAGCATTTT
TRBD1,TRBV7-2,-,TRBJ1-6,CASSTNRGVAPLHF,TGTGCCAGCAGCACGAACAGGGGGGTGGCACCCCTCCACTTT
-,TRBV19,-,TRBJ1-2,CASSPYSGSNYGYTF,TGTGCCAGTAGTCCCTACTCGGGATCTAACTATGGCTACACCTTC
TRBD2,TRBV19,-,TRBJ2-1,CASSIDRGGPYNEQFF,TGTGCCAGTAGTATAGATCGGGGGGGCCCCTACAATGAGCAGTTCTTC
-,TRBV7-2,-,TRBJ1-5,CASSKSDTHQPQHF,TGTGCCAGCAGCAAATCAGACACCCATCAGCCCCAGCATTTT
TRBD2,TRBV7-9,-,TRBJ2-5,CASSLRASGEERWTQYF,TGTGCCAGCAGCTTAAGGGCTAGCGGGGAAGAAAGATGGACCCAGTACTTC
-,TRBV4-3,-,TRBJ2-2,CASSPARAANTGELFF,TGCGCCAGCAGCCCCGCCCGAGCCGCGAACACCGGGGAGCTGTTTTTT